These 26 T cell receptor beta chains were sequenced from one sample in a study of CD8 T cells in Susac syndrome. Random hexamers were used to reverse transcribe 0.5 to 1 ug of RNA. TCRdb re-called the immunoSEQ multiplex PCR reads with MiXCR, one entry per CDR3 protein. This table has some 260,000 distinct CDR3 sequences, 70% to 90% appearing once. Sequencing was done on a sample of CD8+ T cells from PBMCs. The receptors shown here come from a human donor with multiple sclerosis.

The chain's CDR3 is CASNKEGNEQYF. CDR3 nucleotides: TGTGCCAGCAACAAGGAGGGTAACGAGCAGTACTTC. The chain is built from TRBV7-9 and TRBJ2-7; tentatively, D is TRBD2 (6 bases). This CDR3 has 12 amino acids. V was shortened by 7 bases and J by 5 bases, with 12 bases between the two germline ends. CDR1 and CDR2 (germline): SEHNR, FQNEAQ (reference sequence).

V and J are TRBV2 and TRBJ2-6; 10 nucleotides line up with TRBD2. From germline, CDR1 is SNHLY and CDR2 FYNNEI. Trimming took 6 bases from V and 2 from J; bases not matched to a gene: 13. CDR3 length: 19 amino acids. CDR3 loop: CASSYRRLAGATGANVLTF. In DNA form, the CDR3 reads TGTGCCAGCAGCTACAGGCGCCTAGCGGGAGCAACTGGGGCCAACGTCCTGACTTTC.

The J gene is TRBJ1-6, the V gene TRBV25-1; D unclear. V was trimmed by 4 bases and J by 14 bases, leaving 12 bases between them. Germline V gives CDR1 MGHDK, CDR2 SYGVNS. This CDR3 has 12 amino acids. The CDR3 DNA sequence: TGTGCCAGCAGTGGTTCTGGGGTCTCCCTCCACTTT. Its translation: CASSGSGVSLHF.

The chain joins TRBV7-9 to TRBJ2-2; TRBD2 matches at 11 bases. V lost 1 base and J lost 2; bases outside the gene matches: 6. CDR3 length equals 18 residues. Germline-derived CDR1 and CDR2 are SEHNR and FQNEAQ (reference sequence). CDR3 DNA: TGTGCCAGCAGCTTAGAGAGACTAGCGGGAACAAACACCGGGGAGCTGTTTTTT. Its protein is CASSLERLAGTNTGELFF.

V gene TRBV5-4 combines with J gene TRBJ1-2, with TRBD1 as a possible D gene (5 bases). Trimming cost V 0 bases and J 8 bases, with 14 bases left between them. The V gene's germline CDR1 is SGHNT and CDR2 YYREEE (reference sequence). The CDR3 has 14 residues. CDR3 residues: CASSLVGESEGYTF. In DNA, the CDR3 is TGTGCCAGCAGCTTGGTAGGGGAATCGGAGGGCTACACCTTC.

The chain is built from TRBV12-3 or TRBV12-4 and TRBJ2-7, with no clear D. V lost 4 bases and J lost 9, with 10 bases in between. The CDR3 totals 11 residues. CDR3 sequence: CASSYLGMQYF. As DNA, the CDR3 is TGTGCCAGCAGTTACCTAGGGATGCAGTACTTC.

The chain joins TRBV6-2 or TRBV6-3 to TRBJ1-2; maybe TRBD1 (6 bases). The ends were cut back, 8 bases at V and 8 bases at J, with 18 bases in the middle. This CDR3 has 13 residues. Germline V gene data show CDR1 as MNHEY and CDR2 as SVGEGT. The CDR3 region is CASSQQGIEGYTF. In DNA, the CDR3 is TGTGCCAGCTCCCAACAGGGTATTGAAGGCTACACCTTC.

The chain carries TRBV7-2 and TRBJ2-1, with D perhaps matching TRBD2 (6 bases). Trimming stripped 5 bases from V and 5 bases from J, with 22 bases between. Germline loops: CDR1 SGHTA, CDR2 FQGNSA. This CDR3 spans 17 amino acids. The CDR3 DNA sequence: TGTGCCAGCAGCCCACGTCTGGCGGGACTGCTCAACAATGAGCAGTTCTTC. Translated, it gives CASSPRLAGLLNNEQFF. Drawing the rest from reference TRBV7-2 and TRBJ2-1, the complete variable domain is GAGVSQSPSNKVTEKGKDVELRCDPISGHTALYWYRQSLGQGLEFLIYFQGNSAPDKSGLPSDRFSAERTGGSVSTLTIQRTQQEDSAVYLCASSPRLAGLLNNEQFFGPGTRLTVL.

The rearrangement uses TRBV29-1 and TRBJ2-2, with D possibly being TRBD1 (6 bases). V lost 7 bases, J lost 8 bases, and 14 bases lay in between. This CDR3 has 12 residues. Germline V gene data show CDR1 as SQVTM and CDR2 as ANQGSEA. The CDR3 sequence: CSALGHRGELFF. The CDR3 DNA reads TGCAGCGCCCTGGGACATAGGGGGGAGCTGTTTTTT.

The chain carries TRBV11-2 and TRBJ2-1, with a possible D match to TRBD2 (5 bases). V dropped 4 bases and J dropped 7 bases, with 11 bases sitting between them. Per the germline V gene, CDR1 is SGHAT and CDR2 is FQNNGV. The CDR3 spans 13 residues. The CDR3 nucleotides are TGTGCCAGCAGCTCCTATGAGCGGAATGAGCAGTTCTTC. Translated, it gives CASSSYERNEQFF. The full variable domain, with the rest looked up from reference TRBV11-2 and TRBJ2-1, is EAGVAQSPRYKIIEKRQSVAFWCNPISGHATLYWYQQILGQGPKLLIQFQNNGVVDDSQLPKDRFSAERLKGVDSTLKIQPAKLEDSAVYLCASSSYERNEQFFGPGTRLTVL.

The chain combines TRBV28 with TRBJ2-3, with a tentative D call TRBD2 (7 bases). The CDR3 sequence is 15 residues long. The V end was cut by 6 bases, the J end by 2 bases, with 15 bases between. CDR1 and CDR2 (germline): MDHEN, SYDVKM. The CDR3 DNA reads TGTGCCAGCAGGGAGGGGGGGAAGGTCACAGATACGCAGTATTTT. It yields the protein CASREGGKVTDTQYF. The full variable domain, its missing parts supplied by reference TRBV28 and TRBJ2-3, is DVKVTQSSRYLVKRTGEKVFLECVQDMDHENMFWYRQDPGLGLRLIYFSYDVKMKEKGDIPEGYSVSREKKERFSLILESASTNQTSMYLCASREGGKVTDTQYFGPGTRLTVL.

The gene calls are TRBV7-8 and TRBJ2-7; no firm D call. CDR3 length: 13 residues. In germline, CDR1 is SGHVS, CDR2 FQNEAQ. Between the trimmed V and J ends, which lost 7 bases and 4 bases, there was a span of 14 bases. CDR3 loop: CASTFRLAYEQYF. CDR3 in DNA: TGTGCCAGCACCTTTAGGCTCGCGTACGAGCAGTACTTC.

The chain carries TRBV27 and TRBJ2-7; D may be TRBD2 (5 bases). This CDR3 has 13 residues. The V and J ends lost 5 bases and 5 bases respectively, with 13 bases between them. From germline, CDR1 is MNHEY and CDR2 SMNVEV (reference sequence). The CDR3 here is CASSPRGGHEQYF. CDR3 coding DNA: TGTGCCAGCAGTCCCCGAGGAGGCCACGAGCAGTACTTC.

Written as DNA, the CDR3 is TGTGCCAGCTTACAGGGGGCCAACTATGGCTACACCTTC. Its translation: CASLQGANYGYTF. The rearrangement links TRBV6-5 to TRBJ1-2, with TRBD1 matching over 9 bases. Trimming removed 8 bases from V and 2 bases from J; junction bases left unmatched: 3. The CDR3 sequence is 13 residues long. From germline, CDR1 is MNHEY and CDR2 SVGAGI.

The rearrangement links TRBV5-1 to TRBJ2-2, with TRBD2 identical over 7 bases. The CDR3 has 17 amino acids. The V gene end was trimmed by 2 bases and the J gene end by 0 bases; junction bases not matched to a gene: 7. Germline CDR1 SGHRS, CDR2 YFSETQ. CDR3 DNA: TGCGCCAGCAGCTTAGCTGCTAGCGGAACGAACACCGGGGAGCTGTTTTTT. This translates into CASSLAASGTNTGELFF.

The sample holds a few counts of this clonotype. This chain uses TRBV4-2 with TRBJ2-3; 7 bases align to TRBD2. CDR3 length: 15 amino acids. Losses at the gene ends were 1 base for V and 5 bases for J; bases not matched to a gene: 6. CDR1 is LGHNA, CDR2 YNFKEQ, per germline. CDR3 region: CASSQATSDLDTQYF. Here the CDR3 DNA reads TGTGCCAGCAGCCAAGCTACTAGCGACCTAGATACGCAGTATTTT.

This clonotype was seen more than once but under ten times. V is TRBV7-8 and J is TRBJ2-7; 7 bases are a match to TRBD2. Unmatched junction bases numbered 10, after V lost 7 bases and J lost 1 base. This CDR3 has 15 residues. CDR1 SGHVS and CDR2 FQNEAQ come from the germline V gene. The CDR3 DNA reads as TGTGCCAGCAAACTGGGACCGGGACTATCCTACGAGCAGTACTTC. Protein sequence: CASKLGPGLSYEQYF.

V and J are TRBV28 and TRBJ2-2; 11 nucleotides line up with TRBD2. The V segment lost 6 bases and the J segment 5 bases; nucleotides outside the gene matches: 11. The CDR3 totals 17 residues. The germline V gene encodes CDR1 MDHEN and CDR2 SYDVKM. The CDR3 spells CASSPVAGGPRTGELFF. The CDR3, as DNA: TGTGCCAGCAGCCCAGTAGCGGGAGGGCCAAGAACCGGGGAGCTGTTTTTT. The entire variable domain, with the rest obtained from reference TRBV28 and TRBJ2-2, is as follows: DVKVTQSSRYLVKRTGEKVFLECVQDMDHENMFWYRQDPGLGLRLIYFSYDVKMKEKGDIPEGYSVSREKKERFSLILESASTNQTSMYLCASSPVAGGPRTGELFFGEGSRLTVL.

The chain combines TRBV29-1 with TRBJ2-6; D remains ambiguous. CDR1 is SQVTM, CDR2 ANQGSEA, per germline. The CDR3 consists of 14 residues. V lost 6 bases, J lost 1 base, and 10 bases lay in between. CDR3 protein: CSVAVVSGANVLTF. The CDR3 DNA is TGCAGCGTGGCCGTTGTATCTGGGGCCAACGTCCTGACTTTC. The whole variable domain, remainder taken from reference TRBV29-1 and TRBJ2-6, is SAVISQKPSRDICQRGTSLTIQCQVDSQVTMMFWYRQQPGQSLTLIATANQGSEATYESGFVIDKFPISRPNLTFSTLTVSNMSPEDSSIYLCSVAVVSGANVLTFGAGSRLTVL.

The chain couples TRBV12-3 or TRBV12-4 to TRBJ2-3; TRBD2 matches 10 bases. This CDR3 has 15 amino acids. J lost 5 bases, V lost 5 bases, and 7 bases had no gene match. The CDR3 loop reads CASSPAGGPGDTQYF. As DNA, the CDR3 is TGTGCCAGCAGTCCAGCGGGAGGGCCAGGAGATACGCAGTATTTT.

The chain recombines TRBV13 with TRBJ1-2, with D perhaps TRBD1 (5 bases). The CDR3 extends over 13 amino acids. V lost 2 bases to trimming and J lost 12 bases, with 16 bases between them. The germline gives CDR1 PRHDT, CDR2 FYEKMQ (reference sequence). The CDR3 here is CASSLIGTERNTF. Here the CDR3 DNA reads TGTGCCAGCAGCTTAATAGGGACGGAGCGTAACACCTTC.

V and J are TRBV18 and TRBJ1-1; 8 bases agree with TRBD1. Germline trimming cut 6 bases from V and 4 bases from J; bases unmatched to any gene: 4. CDR3 length: 13 residues. The germline V gene has CDR1 KGHSH and CDR2 LQKENI. CDR3 in amino acids: CASSETGGTEAFF. The CDR3, as DNA: TGTGCCAGCTCCGAAACAGGGGGCACTGAAGCTTTCTTT.

The table lists this clonotype with a count of one. CDR3 coding DNA: TGTGCCAGCAGCACTCGGGAGGCTGGGGCCAACGTCCTGACTTTC. This encodes CASSTREAGANVLTF. The chain has TRBV9 and TRBJ2-6, with 7 bases matching TRBD2. Germline values: CDR1 SGDLS, CDR2 YYNGEE. The V segment lost 4 bases and the J segment 2 bases; nucleotides outside the gene matches: 3. The CDR3 sequence is 15 residues long.

The chain has TRBV12-3 or TRBV12-4 and TRBJ2-7, with D possibly matching TRBD2 (5 bases). CDR3 length: 14 residues. Trimming took off 5 bases at V and 5 bases at J, with 16 bases between the two ends. CDR3 sequence reads: CASSVSLRAHEQYF. DNA of the CDR3: TGTGCCAGCAGTGTCTCGCTGAGGGCCCACGAGCAGTACTTC.

The V and J genes are TRBV7-9 and TRBJ2-7; D is unresolved. The length of the CDR3 is 11 residues. Germline loops: CDR1 SEHNR, CDR2 FQNEAQ (reference sequence). V was clipped by 3 bases and J by 5 bases, with 5 bases between them. The CDR3 spells CASSFFDEQYF. The CDR3 DNA reads TGTGCCAGCAGCTTTTTCGACGAGCAGTACTTC.

For the CDR3, the DNA is TGTGCCAGCAGCGCTGAGGGCCGTTTCAATGAAAAACTGTTTTTT. This encodes CASSAEGRFNEKLFF. The chain employs TRBV9 and TRBJ1-4, with D uncertain. CDR3 size: 15 residues. The germline gives CDR1 SGDLS, CDR2 YYNGEE. V was cut by 3 bases and J by 5 bases, with 14 bases left in between. The full variable domain, with the rest looked up from reference TRBV9 and TRBJ1-4, is DSGVTQTPKHLITATGQRVTLRCSPRSGDLSVYWYQQSLDQGLQFLIQYYNGEERAKGNILERFSAQQFPDLHSELNLSSLELGDSALYFCASSAEGRFNEKLFFGSGTQLSVL.